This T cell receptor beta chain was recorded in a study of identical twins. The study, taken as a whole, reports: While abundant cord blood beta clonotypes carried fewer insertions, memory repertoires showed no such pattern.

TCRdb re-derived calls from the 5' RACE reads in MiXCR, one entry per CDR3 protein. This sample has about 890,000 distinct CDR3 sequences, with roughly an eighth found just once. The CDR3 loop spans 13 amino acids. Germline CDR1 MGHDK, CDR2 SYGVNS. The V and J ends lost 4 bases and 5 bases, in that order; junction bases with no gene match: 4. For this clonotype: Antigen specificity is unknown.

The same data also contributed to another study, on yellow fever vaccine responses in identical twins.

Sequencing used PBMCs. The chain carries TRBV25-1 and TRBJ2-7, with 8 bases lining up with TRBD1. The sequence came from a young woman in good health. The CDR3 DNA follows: TGTGCCAGCAGTGGAGACAGGGGACACGAGCAGTACTTC. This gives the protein CASSGDRGHEQYF.